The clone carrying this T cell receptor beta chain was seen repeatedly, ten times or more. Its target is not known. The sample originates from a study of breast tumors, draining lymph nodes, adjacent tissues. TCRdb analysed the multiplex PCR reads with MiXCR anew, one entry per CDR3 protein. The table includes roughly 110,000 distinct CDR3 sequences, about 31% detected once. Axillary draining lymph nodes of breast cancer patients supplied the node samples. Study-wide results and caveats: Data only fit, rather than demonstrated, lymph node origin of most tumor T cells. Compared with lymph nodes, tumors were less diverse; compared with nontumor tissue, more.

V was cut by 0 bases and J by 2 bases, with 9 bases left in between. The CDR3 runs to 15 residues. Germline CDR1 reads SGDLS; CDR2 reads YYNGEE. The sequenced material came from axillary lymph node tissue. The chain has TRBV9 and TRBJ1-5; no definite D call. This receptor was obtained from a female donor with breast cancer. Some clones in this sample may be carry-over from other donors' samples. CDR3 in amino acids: CASSVGVGGNQPQHF. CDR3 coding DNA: TGTGCCAGCAGCGTAGGGGTTGGGGGCAATCAGCCCCAGCATTTT. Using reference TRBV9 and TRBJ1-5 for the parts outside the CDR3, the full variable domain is DSGVTQTPKHLITATGQRVTLRCSPRSGDLSVYWYQQSLDQGLQFLIQYYNGEERAKGNILERFSAQQFPDLHSELNLSSLELGDSALYFCASSVGVGGNQPQHFGDGTRLSIL.